The rows below give T cell receptor beta chains drawn from one sample of a study of shared clonotypes between healthy human individuals. Profiled with immunoSEQ multiplex PCR; TCRdb holds only in-frame clones, not every one. Of about 1.9 million clones in the sample, around 95% were seen once. Sequenced sample: naive CD8+ T cells from PBMCs. These receptors all come from a man between 18 and 29 years old in good health. Some clones in this sample may be carry-over from other donors' samples. CDR3s include the opening cysteine and the closing phenylalanine or tryptophan. Fields, in order: CDR3 protein, V gene, J gene.

CATGIGPNYGYTF,TRBV6-5,TRBJ1-2
CASSPGGYEQYF,TRBV19,TRBJ2-7
CAIEVDRPSGENRSYNEQFF,TRBV6-4,TRBJ2-1
CASSFKTPGSTYNEQFF,TRBV7-6,TRBJ2-1
CSVCPGGGDYEQYF,TRBV29-1,NA
CASSLTGMNTEAFF,TRBV7-2,TRBJ1-1
CASSLFGTGKNEQYF,TRBV27,TRBJ2-7
CASSVGQGANYGYTF,TRBV9,TRBJ1-2
CASSHTSTDTQYF,TRBV6-5,TRBJ2-3
CASSVVSAGANVLTF,TRBV10-2,TRBJ2-6
CASSPNLAGRETQYF,TRBV7-8,TRBJ2-5
CASSLGPTGAKLFF,TRBV7-6,TRBJ1-4
CASSFQQGTNTEAFF,TRBV7-9,TRBJ1-1
CASSLRERTEAFF,TRBV11-2,TRBJ1-1
CASSSRGTPKEDEQYF,TRBV28,TRBJ2-7
CASSSGNSYEQYF,TRBV7-9,TRBJ2-7
CASSPDRGYEQYF,TRBV7-8,NA
CASSEGGVGNQPQHF,TRBV25-1,TRBJ1-5
CASSLEADVTTSYNEQFF,TRBV11-3,TRBJ2-1
CASSLEGGPGNEQFF,TRBV7-8,TRBJ2-1
CASSLLPSGAAYEQYF,TRBV27,TRBJ2-7
CASSTGLNSNQPQHF,TRBV19,TRBJ1-5
CASSQGTGKSTDTQYF,TRBV4-3,TRBJ2-3
CASSYGTANTGELFF,TRBV6-6,TRBJ2-2
CASRDGQGRNEQFF,TRBV2,TRBJ2-1
CSVEAGYTDTQYF,TRBV29-1,TRBJ2-3
CASSVSGNPGEKLFF,TRBV9,TRBJ1-4
CASSMDRAPYEQYF,TRBV28,TRBJ2-7
CASSMQGTSGQPQHF,TRBV19,TRBJ1-5
CASSPRGGGPSYEQYF,TRBV6-6,TRBJ2-7